This TCR beta chain originates from a study of cytomegalovirus exposure and HLA in healthy donors. Whole-study findings and limits: Differences between HLA loci emerged in a later analysis of TCR association rates, with DRB1 most and HLA-C fewest. Within a later analysis, the majority of CMV-associated TCR beta chains appeared HLA-restricted.

The PCR was carried out with 60 Vbeta primers and 13 Jbeta primers. Method: immunoSEQ multiplex PCR; TCRdb's copy keeps in-frame clones and lacks some. There are 130,000 to 150,000 clones in the sample; about 75% occur only once, and 0.55% to 0.8% lies in the top ten. Comments on this clone: Its target is unknown. One end of the junction is discordant with germline, which a read error may explain.

This CDR3 region has 16 residues. From germline, CDR1 is SEHNR and CDR2 FQNEAQ (reference sequence). The sample comprised PBMCs. V is TRBV7-9 and J is TRBJ2-7; 9 nucleotides agree with TRBD2. This TCR came from a male donor in good health and CMV-seronegative. CDR3 DNA sequence: TGTTCCAGCAGCTTAGAGCCTAGCGGGATTACCTACGAGCAGTACTTC. It encodes CSSSLEPSGITYEQYF.